The clone carrying this TCR beta chain has just one count. As yet, its antigen is unknown. PCR amplification relied on 60 Vbeta primers (plus 13 Jbeta primers). Profiled with immunoSEQ multiplex PCR; TCRdb holds only in-frame clones, not every one. There are roughly 200,000 clones in the sample; just over 75% occur only once, and 2.5% to 3.5% lies in the top ten. The record originates from a study of cytomegalovirus exposure and HLA in healthy donors. Whole-study results and caveats: With later analysis, a missense DCLRE1C variant became linked to TCR beta V- and J-gene trimming.

The CDR3 has 14 amino acids. The TCR comes from a woman in her sixties in good health and CMV-seropositive. The chain is built from TRBV21-1 and TRBJ1-1. TRBV21-1 is described as a pseudogene. The sequencing sample was made of PBMCs. The CDR3 here is CASSKARADFEAFF. In nucleotides, the CDR3 is TGTGCCAGTAGCAAAGCGAGGGCCGACTTTGAAGCTTTCTTT.